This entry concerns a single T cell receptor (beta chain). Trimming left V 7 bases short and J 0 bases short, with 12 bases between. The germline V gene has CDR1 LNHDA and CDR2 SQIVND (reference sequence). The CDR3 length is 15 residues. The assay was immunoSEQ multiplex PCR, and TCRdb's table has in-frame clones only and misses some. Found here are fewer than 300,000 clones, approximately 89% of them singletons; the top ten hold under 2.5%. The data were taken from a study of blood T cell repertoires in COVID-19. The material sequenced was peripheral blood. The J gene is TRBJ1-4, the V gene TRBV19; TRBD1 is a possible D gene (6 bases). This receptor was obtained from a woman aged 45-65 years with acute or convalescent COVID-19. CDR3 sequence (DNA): TGTGCCAGTACCACATGGACAGCAACTAATGAAAAACTGTTTTTT. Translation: CASTTWTATNEKLFF.